What follows are 32 T cell receptor beta chains derived from one specimen sequenced in a study of shared clonotypes between healthy human individuals (TCRdb year 2020). Receptors were amplified or captured by the immunoSEQ multiplex PCR assay. TCRdb carries this immuneACCESS record with in-frame sequences only. Its versions omit some clonotypes, under half of them owing to an unresolved V gene in the studies checked, with the rest unexplained. The sample data list around 2.1 million clones, and approximately 94% of these were observed just once. Jointly, the top ten make up around 0.13% of the sample. Sequencing used naive CD4+ T cells sorted from blood. The sample's cell subset or site label, in plain terms: CD45RA+ positively selected. The source of these receptors is a man between 18 and 29 years old in good health.

The chain is built from TRBV27 and TRBJ2-7; possibly TRBD2 for D (6 bases). This CDR3 comprises 13 residues. The ends were cut back, 5 bases at V and 6 bases at J, with 14 bases in the middle. CDR1 is MNHEY, CDR2 SMNVEV, per germline (reference sequence). The CDR3 DNA reads as TGTGCCAGCAGTCCGCGGCTAGCGTCCGAGCAGTACTTC. Translated, it gives CASSPRLASEQYF.

The rearrangement links TRBV5-1 to TRBJ2-3, with 8 bases identical to TRBD1. The CDR3 length is 15 residues. The germline V gene encodes CDR1 SGHRS and CDR2 YFSETQ. V dropped 2 bases and J dropped 2; count of bases not matched to a gene: 4. Written as DNA, the CDR3 is TGCGCCAGCAGCTTTAGACAGGGGACCACAGATACGCAGTATTTT. Translated, it gives CASSFRQGTTDTQYF. Variable domain in full (rest from reference TRBV5-1 and TRBJ2-3): KAGVTQTPRYLIKTRGQQVTLSCSPISGHRSVSWYQQTPGQGLQFLFEYFSETQRNKGNFPGRFSGRQFSNSRSEMNVSTLELGDSALYLCASSFRQGTTDTQYFGPGTRLTVL.

The chain uses TRBV6-5 and TRBJ1-2, with D possibly being TRBD1 (5 bases). This CDR3 comprises 14 residues. Trimming stripped 5 bases from V and 4 bases from J, with 14 bases between. The germline gives CDR1 MNHEY, CDR2 SVGAGI. The CDR3 DNA sequence: TGTGCCAGCAGTGGGGCCGGTGGGCCCTATGGCTACACCTTC. Protein product: CASSGAGGPYGYTF.

The gene calls are TRBV6-7 and TRBJ1-4; 9 nucleotides align to TRBD1. TRBV6-7 is flagged as an ORF with uncertain function. The ends lost 0 bases at V and 8 bases at J; junction bases unmatched: 13. The CDR3 loop spans 18 amino acids. The CDR3 DNA is TGTGCCAGCAGTTACTCTTACCCGAACAGGGGGCCGGAGGAAAAACTGTTTTTT. This sequence encodes CASSYSYPNRGPEEKLFF.

The V and J genes are TRBV30 and TRBJ1-6; TRBD1 matches at 11 bases. CDR3 size: 13 residues. The junction had 5 bases not matched to a gene; V was cut back by 7 bases and J by 9 bases. From germline, CDR1 is GTSNPN and CDR2 SVGIG (reference sequence). In nucleotides, the CDR3 is TGTGCCTCAGTTGGACAGGGGGCTTCACCCCTCCACTTT. It codes for CASVGQGASPLHF.

The V call is TRBV6-5, the J call TRBJ1-2, with D possibly matching TRBD1 (5 bases). Germline V gene data show CDR1 as MNHEY and CDR2 as SVGAGI. The CDR3 totals 14 residues. Trimming cost V 1 base and J 3 bases, with 9 bases left between them. The CDR3 is CASSYWGEDYGYTF. In DNA form, the CDR3 reads TGTGCCAGCAGTTACTGGGGGGAGGACTATGGCTACACCTTC.

This chain joins TRBV6-4 and TRBJ1-3; 8 bases match TRBD1. Germline values: CDR1 MRHNA, CDR2 SNTAGT. J was trimmed by 2 bases and V by 0 bases; bases with no gene match: 9. This CDR3 is 18 amino acids long. The CDR3 bases are TGTGCCAGCAGTGACTCGGGGATCAGGGGGCAAGCTGGAAACACCATATATTTT. Encoded protein: CASSDSGIRGQAGNTIYF.

The chain uses TRBV27 and TRBJ1-1; no reliable D call. Germline-derived CDR1 and CDR2 are MNHEY and SMNVEV (reference sequence). This CDR3 is built from 15 residues. V shed 4 bases and J shed 1 base, with 13 bases lying between them. DNA of the CDR3: TGTGCCAGCAGTTGGAGGGTTGGGGAGAACACTGAAGCTTTCTTT. Its translation: CASSWRVGENTEAFF.

The count of this clone is one. The chain couples TRBV6-1 to TRBJ2-7; no firm D call. Germline CDR1 and CDR2: MNHNS and SASEGT. Between the trimmed V and J ends, which lost 1 base and 10 bases, there was a span of 14 bases. The CDR3 runs 13 residues. As DNA, the CDR3 is TGTGCCAGCAGTGAAGAGGTGCTCCTTGCCCAGTACTTC. Translated, it gives CASSEEVLLAQYF.

The V call is TRBV5-5, the J call TRBJ2-3, with TRBD1 matching 7 bases. The CDR3 contains 15 residues. In germline, CDR1 is SGHKS, CDR2 YYEKEE (reference sequence). V lost 3 bases, J lost 7 bases, and 11 bases stayed unmatched. The CDR3 nucleotides read TGTGCCAGCAGCTCAACCAGGGGGAATGAGTATACGCAGTATTTT. Its translation: CASSSTRGNEYTQYF.

The gene calls are TRBV6-1 and TRBJ1-5, with 7 bases lining up with TRBD1. Germline V gene lookup returns CDR1 MNHNS and CDR2 SASEGT. J lost 0 bases, V lost 4 bases, and 9 bases had no gene match. CDR3 length: 17 amino acids. For the CDR3, the DNA is TGTGCCAGCAGTGGGGGAGACAGGGTCAATAGCAATCAGCCCCAGCATTTT. Amino acids: CASSGGDRVNSNQPQHF.

This clone occurred once. The chain couples TRBV5-1 to TRBJ2-7; 10 nucleotides agree with TRBD2. This CDR3 comprises 15 residues. Germline V CDR1 and CDR2: SGHRS, YFSETQ. Germline trimming cut 4 bases from V and 2 bases from J; bases unmatched to any gene: 6. The CDR3 DNA is TGCGCCAGCAGCCCGGAGACTAGCGGGCCCTACGAGCAGTACTTC. It translates to CASSPETSGPYEQYF.

This clone came up once. V is TRBV5-3 and J is TRBJ1-2, with 8 positions matching TRBD1. TRBV5-3 is known as an ORF, though its function is uncertain. Trimming cost V 0 bases and J 4 bases; bases outside gene matches: 29. This CDR3 contains 23 residues. The CDR3 sequence is CARSLAGQGPFFPVIQSSYGYTF. CDR3 DNA: TGTGCCAGAAGCTTGGCTGGACAGGGCCCCTTTTTTCCTGTGATCCAATCTAGCTATGGCTACACCTTC.

The chain combines TRBV30 with TRBJ1-4; D unclear. Germline V lookup: CDR1 GTSNPN, CDR2 SVGIG (reference sequence). The CDR3 covers 12 residues. CDR3 protein: CALKMANEKLFF. The CDR3 nucleotides are TGTGCTTTGAAGATGGCTAATGAAAAACTGTTTTTT.

Comment on this clone: At the DNA level, this CDR3 is encoded by other sequences in the same sample as well. The V and J genes are TRBV7-2 and TRBJ1-1, with 8 nucleotides matching TRBD1. Germline V CDR1 and CDR2: SGHTA, FQGNSA. V dropped 3 bases and J dropped 4; count of bases not matched to a gene: 4. The CDR3 sequence is 14 residues long. The CDR3 region is CASSFDRGSTEAFF. CDR3 in DNA: TGTGCCAGCAGCTTCGACAGGGGATCCACTGAAGCTTTCTTT. Full variable domain (remainder filled in from reference TRBV7-2 and TRBJ1-1): GAGVSQSPSNKVTEKGKDVELRCDPISGHTALYWYRQSLGQGLEFLIYFQGNSAPDKSGLPSDRFSAERTGGSVSTLTIQRTQQEDSAVYLCASSFDRGSTEAFFGQGTRLTVV.

The V and J genes are TRBV28 and TRBJ1-6, with D unresolved. CDR1 and CDR2 (germline): MDHEN, SYDVKM. The V end lost 2 bases, the J end lost 5 bases, and 16 bases lay between the germline ends. This CDR3 comprises 17 residues. The CDR3, as DNA: TGTGCCAGCAGTTTAAGTCCCCCTAACTTGGATAATTCACCCCTCCACTTT. Translated: CASSLSPPNLDNSPLHF. The full variable domain, completed using reference TRBV28 and TRBJ1-6, is DVKVTQSSRYLVKRTGEKVFLECVQDMDHENMFWYRQDPGLGLRLIYFSYDVKMKEKGDIPEGYSVSREKKERFSLILESASTNQTSMYLCASSLSPPNLDNSPLHFGNGTRLTVT.

The V call is TRBV6-1, the J call TRBJ1-1; D is undetermined. Between the trimmed V and J ends, which lost 7 bases and 5 bases, there was a span of 14 bases. Germline lookup yields CDR1 MNHNS and CDR2 SASEGT. CDR3 size: 13 residues. CDR3 nucleotides: TGTGCCAGCACCGGGGAGTTTTGGACTGAAGCTTTCTTT. Translating it yields CASTGEFWTEAFF.

The chain carries TRBV7-9 and TRBJ2-2, with TRBD1 matching over 9 bases. The CDR3 totals 15 residues. Germline assignment: CDR1 SEHNR and CDR2 FQNEAQ (reference sequence). The trim removed 6 bases at V and 2 bases at J, leaving 4 bases unmatched. CDR3 coding DNA: TGTGCCAGCAGACCGGGACAGGGAAACACCGGGGAGCTGTTTTTT. The encoded protein is CASRPGQGNTGELFF.

This rearrangement joins TRBV9 to TRBJ2-3; D gene unclear. The germline V gene encodes CDR1 SGDLS and CDR2 YYNGEE. Trimming cost V 0 bases and J 4 bases, with 9 bases left between them. The CDR3 spans 14 residues. The CDR3 sequence is CASSVASWPDTQYF. CDR3 coding DNA: TGTGCCAGCAGCGTAGCTTCTTGGCCAGATACGCAGTATTTT.

The chain combines TRBV6-5 with TRBJ2-7, with D unresolved. This CDR3 spans 13 amino acids. CDR1 is MNHEY, CDR2 SVGAGI, per germline. Trimming cost V 7 bases and J 3 bases, with 13 bases left between them. As DNA, the CDR3 is TGTGCCAGCACATCCGGTCTAAGCTACGAGCAGTACTTC. Encoded protein: CASTSGLSYEQYF.

The gene calls are TRBV4-1 and TRBJ2-7, with 9 bases lining up with TRBD2. J gave up 5 bases and V 4 bases, and 12 bases lay outside the gene matches. The CDR3 loop spans 16 amino acids. The germline CDR1 and CDR2 sequences are MGHRA and YSYEKL. CDR3 amino acids: CASSPFGTSNFHEQYF. The CDR3 bases are TGCGCCAGCAGCCCCTTTGGGACTAGCAACTTCCACGAGCAGTACTTC.

This clone was seen once. The CDR3, as DNA: TGCGCCAGCAGCCTCTCACAGGGGGCCACAGATACGCAGTATTTT. The encoded protein is CASSLSQGATDTQYF. V gene TRBV4-1 combines with J gene TRBJ2-3, with 9 bases lining up with TRBD1. The trim removed 4 bases at V and 2 bases at J, leaving 4 bases unmatched. Germline CDR1 is MGHRA and CDR2 is YSYEKL. The CDR3 totals 15 residues.

J is TRBJ2-2 and V is TRBV5-4; D gene ambiguous. The CDR3 length is 13 residues. CDR1 and CDR2 (germline): SGHNT, YYREEE (reference sequence). The V end lost 0 bases, the J end lost 6 bases, and 6 bases lay between the germline ends. CDR3 sequence (DNA): TGTGCCAGCAGCTTGGAGAGCCCCGGGGAGCTGTTTTTT. Translating it yields CASSLESPGELFF.

V usage is TRBV2 and J usage is TRBJ2-2, with TRBD1 identical over 7 bases. CDR3 length: 14 residues. CDR1 is SNHLY, CDR2 FYNNEI, per germline. V lost 4 bases, J lost 9 bases, and 8 bases stayed unmatched. This CDR3 is CASSGQGLGRELFF. The CDR3 DNA sequence: TGTGCCAGCAGTGGACAGGGTTTAGGCAGGGAGCTGTTTTTT.

This clone was detected once. The chain has TRBV28 and TRBJ2-5, with 12 bases fitting TRBD2. Germline V gives CDR1 MDHEN, CDR2 SYDVKM. Trimming removed 2 bases from V and 4 bases from J; junction bases left unmatched: 2. CDR3 length equals 15 residues. The CDR3 spells CASSLATSGGETQYF. CDR3 nucleotide sequence: TGTGCCAGCAGTTTAGCGACTAGCGGGGGAGAGACCCAGTACTTC. The complete variable domain, with remaining parts taken from reference TRBV28 and TRBJ2-5, reads DVKVTQSSRYLVKRTGEKVFLECVQDMDHENMFWYRQDPGLGLRLIYFSYDVKMKEKGDIPEGYSVSREKKERFSLILESASTNQTSMYLCASSLATSGGETQYFGPGTRLLVL.

The chain combines TRBV28 with TRBJ1-1, with a tentative D call TRBD1 (5 bases). V lost 3 bases and J lost 0, with 11 bases in between. This CDR3 region has 15 residues. The germline CDR1 and CDR2 sequences are MDHEN and SYDVKM. CDR3 in DNA: TGTGCCAGCAGTTTCGGGCAGGGCGTGAACACTGAAGCTTTCTTT. Translated: CASSFGQGVNTEAFF.

The CDR3 DNA reads TGTGCCAGCAGTGCTCTCTCAGGGGAGAAGACCCAGTACTTC. Amino acids: CASSALSGEKTQYF. The chain employs TRBV2 and TRBJ2-5; D is perhaps TRBD1 (6 bases). This CDR3 contains 14 residues. V gave up 4 bases and J gave up 6 bases, with 15 bases separating them. The V gene's germline CDR1 is SNHLY and CDR2 FYNNEI.

V and J are TRBV5-1 and TRBJ2-1; D is tentatively TRBD1 or TRBD2 (5 bases each). Trimming took off 5 bases at V and 1 base at J, with 10 bases between the two ends. CDR3 size: 14 residues. Germline V CDR1 and CDR2: SGHRS, YFSETQ. CDR3: CASSGTNSYNEQFF. In DNA form, the CDR3 reads TGCGCCAGCAGTGGGACGAATTCCTACAATGAGCAGTTCTTC.

The gene calls are TRBV5-1 and TRBJ2-2; tentative D call: TRBD2 (6 bases). This CDR3 is built from 16 residues. CDR1 and CDR2 (germline): SGHRS, YFSETQ. V lost 4 bases and J lost 1, with 14 bases in between. The CDR3 DNA sequence: TGCGCCAGCAGCAACCGGGAGCAGATGAACACCGGGGAGCTGTTTTTT. This encodes CASSNREQMNTGELFF. Filled out from reference TRBV5-1 and TRBJ2-2, the complete variable domain reads KAGVTQTPRYLIKTRGQQVTLSCSPISGHRSVSWYQQTPGQGLQFLFEYFSETQRNKGNFPGRFSGRQFSNSRSEMNVSTLELGDSALYLCASSNREQMNTGELFFGEGSRLTVL.

V and J are TRBV5-1 and TRBJ1-1; D might be TRBD1 (6 bases). The germline V gene has CDR1 SGHRS and CDR2 YFSETQ. V was pared by 5 bases and J by 1 base, with 12 bases between. There are 14 residues in the CDR3. CDR3 DNA: TGCGCCAGCAGTGTGGACAGTCAGAACACTGAAGCTTTCTTT. Encoded protein: CASSVDSQNTEAFF.

The rearrangement links TRBV6-1 to TRBJ1-6; D ambiguous. The length of the CDR3 is 15 residues. Trimming pared 3 bases from V and 3 bases from J, leaving 9 bases between. CDR1 is MNHNS and CDR2 is SASEGT in the germline V gene. This chain's CDR3 is CASSDNPSYNSPLHF. The DNA of the CDR3 is TGTGCCAGCAGTGATAACCCTAGCTATAATTCACCCCTCCACTTT.

The chain uses TRBV27 and TRBJ2-2, with 16 bases that match TRBD2. Germline V gives CDR1 MNHEY, CDR2 SMNVEV (reference sequence). The CDR3 loop spans 23 amino acids. V trimming: 6 bases; J trimming: 4 bases; junction bases outside the gene matches: 23. CDR3: CASSHGPTGTSGRAVLSTGELFF. The CDR3 DNA follows: TGTGCCAGCAGCCACGGACCCACCGGGACTAGCGGGAGGGCGGTTTTGAGCACCGGGGAGCTGTTTTTT.